This T cell receptor beta chain was retrieved from a study of PD-L1 blockade in urothelial cancer. Study-level information: Male sex and bladder-origin urothelial cancer characterized about 85% of the roughly 30 patients.

Time point: pretreatment peripheral blood. Sequencing used immunoSEQ multiplex PCR; TCRdb keeps in-frame clones, though not all of them. The profile shows 65,000 to 80,000 clones, about nine tenths of them singletons. In germline, CDR1 is SEHNR, CDR2 FQNEAQ (reference sequence). This CDR3 has 16 residues. Trimming removed 1 base from V and 4 bases from J; junction bases left unmatched: 8. This receptor was obtained from a man in his 70s with urothelial cancer. Here the sequenced sample was PBMCs, taken around atezolizumab (anti-PD-L1) treatment. The V and J genes are TRBV7-9 and TRBJ1-1, with 8 bases lining up with TRBD1. The CDR3 here is CASSLEGQVVGTEAFF. CDR3 DNA sequence: TGTGCCAGCAGCTTAGAGGGACAGGTGGTTGGCACTGAAGCTTTCTTT.